These T cell receptor beta chains were read from a single sample in a study of shared clonotypes between healthy human individuals. TCRdb's table, derived via immunoSEQ multiplex PCR, lists solely in-frame clones and lacks some. The sample has approximately 2.4 million clones, approximately 96% seen once. The sequenced sample consisted of naive CD4+ T cells sorted from blood. These TCRs come from a man aged 18 to 29 in good health. Each CDR3 is given without its conserved first and last residue.

V gene,CDR3 length,J gene,CDR3 protein
TRBV5-4,13,TRBJ2-1,ASSSVGLAGGEQF
TRBV4-2,13,TRBJ1-2,ASSQGTDQRAGYT
TRBV5-6,11,TRBJ1-2,ASSFTRLDGYT
TRBV2,12,TRBJ2-7,ASTTDRASYEQY
TRBV5-6,14,TRBJ2-2,ASSLLRQGAAGELF
TRBV6-5,12,TRBJ2-7,ASSYGQGAYEQY
TRBV2,13,TRBJ2-2,ASRQGPTNTGELF
TRBV9,14,TRBJ2-7,ASSRVAAGGFYEQY
TRBV18,12,TRBJ2-1,ASSPRGRSDEQF
TRBV5-1,13,TRBJ2-3,ASSLDGTSTDTQY
TRBV27,13,TRBJ1-3,ASSLLRGPGNTIY